This is a list of T cell receptor beta chains from one sample in a study of blood T cell repertoires in COVID-19. Libraries were prepared by immunoSEQ multiplex PCR; TCRdb keeps only in-frame clonotypes and omits some of them. The sample yields roughly 260,000 clones, roughly four fifths seen once. Sequenced input: PBMCs or T cells enriched from blood (not recorded which). These receptors came from a woman aged 40 to 55 who had been exposed to COVID-19. Both conserved end residues are part of each CDR3. The D gene is left open where the match is weak. A clone size is listed for some rows: how often the clone was seen (once, few, many), or a class if it is expanded.

len | d_gene | j_gene | v_gene | abundance | CDR3nt | CDR3aa
14 | . | TRBJ1-1 | TRBV11-3 | . | TGTGCCAGCAGCTTAACGGGGTTGGACACTGAAGCTTTCTTT | CASSLTGLDTEAFF
16 | TRBD1 | TRBJ2-3 | TRBV19 | . | TGTGCCAGTAGTCCCTTAGGGACAGGGTTGGCAGATACGCAGTATTTT | CASSPLGTGLADTQYF
13 | TRBD1 | TRBJ1-2 | TRBV12-3/TRBV12-4 | . | TGTGCCAGCAGGGCTGGACAGGGTTTAGAATCCCTCTTC | CASRAGQGLESLF
15 | . | TRBJ1-2 | TRBV4-3 | . | TGCGCCAGCAGCCAAGCACAGGGCGGGGGGCTCGGCTACACCTTC | CASSQAQGGGLGYTF
16 | . | TRBJ2-2 | TRBV5-6 | few | TGTGCCAGCAGCCCGTCGACAGACTTGAACACCGGGGAGCTGTTTTTT | CASSPSTDLNTGELFF
16 | . | TRBJ1-3 | TRBV6-1 | . | TGTGCCAGCAGTGGCGGAACCGTTGGCTCTGGAAACACCATATATTTT | CASSGGTVGSGNTIYF
14 | TRBD2 | TRBJ2-2 | TRBV9 | once | TGTGCCAGCAGCGTACTAGCGGGGTCCGGGGAGCTGTTTTTT | CASSVLAGSGELFF
15 | . | TRBJ1-5 | TRBV7-2 | few | TGTGCCAGCAGCTTGGGACAAATGCCTAATCAGCCCCAGCATTTT | CASSLGQMPNQPQHF
20 | . | TRBJ2-4 | TRBV4-3 | . | TGCGCCAGCAGCCAAGATTATGGTCTGGGGACTGTACTAGCCAAAAACATTCAGTACTTC | CASSQDYGLGTVLAKNIQYF
16 | TRBD2 | TRBJ2-5 | TRBV19 | . | TGTGCCAGTAGTATATCGTCGAGCGGGGGCGGTGAGACCCAGTACTTC | CASSISSSGGGETQYF
13 | . | TRBJ1-2 | TRBV13 | . | TGTGCCAGCAGCTTCGGTACCAACTATGGCTACACCTTC | CASSFGTNYGYTF
15 | . | TRBJ2-2 | TRBV6-2/TRBV6-3 | . | TGTGCCAGCAGCCGACTAGACCGATACACCGGGGAGCTGTTTTTT | CASSRLDRYTGELFF
16 | . | TRBJ1-4 | TRBV18 | . | TGTGCCAGCTCACCTCTCCGACAGCAAACTAATGAAAAACTGTTTTTT | CASSPLRQQTNEKLFF
15 | TRBD1 | TRBJ2-2 | TRBV5-1 | . | TGCGCCAGCAGTGTGGGGACAGGGGGGACCGGGGAGCTGTTTTTT | CASSVGTGGTGELFF
14 | . | TRBJ1-2 | TRBV7-8 | . | TGTGCCAGCAGCCGCCGGGCAGGGGACTATGGCTACACCTTC | CASSRRAGDYGYTF
14 | . | TRBJ2-7 | TRBV14 | . | TGTGCCAGCAGCCAAGATGCAGGGGCCTACGAGCAGTACTTC | CASSQDAGAYEQYF
15 | TRBD1 | TRBJ1-6 | TRBV6-5 | few | TGTGCCAGCAGCTTTGACAGGGATAATAATTCACCCCTCCACTTT | CASSFDRDNNSPLHF
16 | TRBD1 | TRBJ1-6 | TRBV11-2 | . | TGTGCCAGCAGCATCAGGGGGACCTCCTATAATTCACCCCTCCACTTT | CASSIRGTSYNSPLHF
15 | TRBD1 | TRBJ2-2 | TRBV6-5 | few | TGTGCCAGCAGTACGGGGACAGGGTTTGGCGGGGAGCTGTTTTTT | CASSTGTGFGGELFF
18 | TRBD2 | TRBJ2-7 | TRBV7-2 | . | TGTGCCAGCAGCTTAGCCCCTAGCGGGGGGGCCCAGTCCTACGAGCAGTACTTC | CASSLAPSGGAQSYEQYF
15 | TRBD2 | TRBJ2-7 | TRBV3-1/TRBV3-2 | few | TGTGCCAGCAGCCCTTGGACTAGCGGTACCTACGAGCAGTACTTC | CASSPWTSGTYEQYF
16 | . | TRBJ2-3 | TRBV12-5 | . | TGTGCTAGTGGTTTTGGGGCTCTCACAGCTAGGGATACGCAGTATTTT | CASGFGALTARDTQYF
13 | . | TRBJ2-2 | TRBV6-5 | . | TGTGCCAGCAGTTACGGTTCCGAGCTTCCGCTGTTTTTT | CASSYGSELPLFF
14 | TRBD2 | TRBJ2-5 | TRBV5-1 | . | TGCGCCAGCAGCTCCGGGACTAGCGGGGAGACCCAGTACTTC | CASSSGTSGETQYF
15 | . | TRBJ2-5 | TRBV7-8 | few | TGTGCCAGCAGCTTAACCGACACCCGCGGGGAGACCCAGTACTTC | CASSLTDTRGETQYF
16 | TRBD1 | TRBJ2-7 | TRBV2 | . | TGTGCCAGCAGTGAACTTAGGGACAGTGGTTCCTACGAGCAGTACTTC | CASSELRDSGSYEQYF
13 | TRBD1 | TRBJ2-7 | TRBV28 | . | TGTGCCAGCAGTTGGGACAGCTCCTACGAGCAGTACTTC | CASSWDSSYEQYF
16 | TRBD2 | TRBJ2-5 | TRBV28 | . | TGTGCCAGCAGTCTTACCCTCGGGAGGGGCGGAGAGACCCAGTACTTC | CASSLTLGRGGETQYF
13 | . | TRBJ2-7 | TRBV7-9 | . | TGTGCCAGCAGCTTAGAGGGTCGGGGCGAGCAGTACTTC | CASSLEGRGEQYF
16 | TRBD2 | TRBJ2-3 | TRBV24-1 | . | TGTGCCACCAGTGACCCCTCTAGCGGGGGCGGAGATACGCAGTATTTT | CATSDPSSGGGDTQYF
15 | TRBD1 | TRBJ2-7 | TRBV18 | once | TGTGCCAGCTCACCATTACAGGGGCTTTGGGACGAGCAGTACTTC | CASSPLQGLWDEQYF
14 | . | TRBJ1-5 | TRBV2 | few | TGTGCCAGCACCAAACAGGGCAGCAATCAGCCCCAGCATTTT | CASTKQGSNQPQHF
15 | TRBD1 | TRBJ2-4 | TRBV6-2/TRBV6-3 | . | TGTGCCAGCAGTTACTCCTCGACAGGGGGGGACATTCAGTACTTC | CASSYSSTGGDIQYF
14 | . | TRBJ1-4 | TRBV7-8 | few | TGTGCCAGCAGCCCTTCCCGGACATCCGAAAAACTGTTTTTT | CASSPSRTSEKLFF
15 | . | TRBJ2-2 | TRBV5-1 | . | TGCGCCAGCAGCTTGGGACACCAAAACACCGGGGAGCTGTTTTTT | CASSLGHQNTGELFF
16 | TRBD1 | TRBJ2-7 | TRBV7-2 | . | TGTGCCAGCAGCTTAGTTTCGGGACAGCTTTCCTACGAGCAGTACTTC | CASSLVSGQLSYEQYF
17 | . | TRBJ1-3 | TRBV6-1 | . | TGTGCCAGCAGTGGAGGGGCGGGATCAGGACCTGGAAACACCATATATTTT | CASSGGAGSGPGNTIYF
16 | TRBD2 | TRBJ2-5 | TRBV3-1/TRBV3-2 | . | TGTGCCAGCAGCCTCGGGACTAGTGCCATATCGGAGACCCAGTACTTC | CASSLGTSAISETQYF
14 | . | TRBJ2-3 | TRBV5-4 | . | TGTGCCAGCAGCTTGGCTAGCAGGACAGATACGCAGTATTTT | CASSLASRTDTQYF
13 | . | TRBJ2-5 | TRBV19 | once | TGTGCCAGTAGTATTGGGGCCCGGGAGACCCAGTACTTC | CASSIGARETQYF
14 | . | TRBJ1-5 | TRBV2 | . | TGTGCCAGCAGTTCCGACAGTGGGTATCAGCCCCAGCATTTT | CASSSDSGYQPQHF
14 | TRBD2 | TRBJ2-5 | TRBV2 | . | TGTGCCAGCAGTGAGCTAGCGGTTCAAGAGACCCAGTACTTC | CASSELAVQETQYF
13 | TRBD2 | TRBJ2-7 | TRBV29-1 | once | TGCAGCGGGACCGGGACGGGGGGAGGCGAGCAGTACTTC | CSGTGTGGGEQYF
14 | . | TRBJ2-6 | TRBV6-5 | . | TGTGCCAGCACGAGCCTCTCTGGGGCCAACGTCCTGACTTTC | CASTSLSGANVLTF
14 | . | TRBJ1-1 | TRBV27 | . | TGTGCCAGCAGTTTATCGGGGGGGAACACTGAAGCTTTCTTT | CASSLSGGNTEAFF
15 | TRBD1 | TRBJ1-2 | TRBV28 | . | TGTGCCAGCAGTTCCTCGGGACAGGGACATGGCGGCTACACCTTC | CASSSSGQGHGGYTF
12 | . | TRBJ1-1 | TRBV29-1 | . | TGCAGCGTTGATCCCCAAAACACTGAAGCTTTCTTT | CSVDPQNTEAFF
16 | TRBD1 | TRBJ1-1 | TRBV5-6 | . | TGTGCCAGCAGCTATTTAAGGACAGGGGCCCCCACTGAAGCTTTCTTT | CASSYLRTGAPTEAFF
14 | TRBD1 | TRBJ2-7 | TRBV3-1/TRBV3-2 | . | TGTGCCAGCAGCCGACCGGGACAGGACTACGAGCAGTACTTC | CASSRPGQDYEQYF
17 | TRBD2 | TRBJ2-7 | TRBV4-2 | . | TGTGCCAGCAGCCAAGAGTTGGGAGGGGCGAGCTCCTACGAGCAGTACTTC | CASSQELGGASSYEQYF
14 | . | TRBJ2-5 | TRBV9 | . | TGTGCCAGCAGCGTCCCACAGGGCGACGAGACCCAGTACTTC | CASSVPQGDETQYF
14 | . | TRBJ1-2 | TRBV6-5 | . | TGTGCCAGCAGTTACGCCAGCGTGCCGGTTGGCTACACCTTC | CASSYASVPVGYTF
13 | TRBD1 | TRBJ1-5 | TRBV19 | . | TGTGCCACCGCGACAGGGTTGGGGCAGCCCCAGCATTTT | CATATGLGQPQHF
14 | . | TRBJ1-5 | TRBV7-9 | . | TGTGCCAGCAGCGCGGCGGCGGCGAATCAGCCCCAGCATTTT | CASSAAAANQPQHF
16 | . | TRBJ1-5 | TRBV3-1/TRBV3-2 | . | TGTGCCAGCAGCCAAGATCCCCACAGGGGCAATCAGCCCCAGCATTTT | CASSQDPHRGNQPQHF